A single sample gave rise to the 13 T cell receptor beta chains below, sequenced in a study of T-cell memory formation after mild COVID-19. TCRdb reanalysed the 5' RACE reads using MiXCR and keeps one entry per CDR3 protein. In the table there are 250,000 to 350,000 distinct CDR3 sequences, approximately 15% of which are singletons. The source material was PBMCs or a T cell subset sorted from them (not recorded which). These receptors all come from a man aged 18 to 30 who had mild COVID-19 (a few samples of this study predate the infection). Cell type and time point are not known.

The sample holds a few counts of this clonotype. The chain has TRBV6-6 and TRBJ2-3; D gene unclear. Between the trimmed V and J ends, which lost 2 bases and 6 bases, there was a span of 12 bases. The CDR3 length is 14 residues. Germline assignment: CDR1 MNHNY and CDR2 SVGAGI (reference sequence). CDR3 DNA sequence: TGTGCCAGCAGTTACCGGTTGAATGGCGATACGCAGTATTTT. As protein: CASSYRLNGDTQYF.

The chain uses TRBV18 and TRBJ2-3, with D perhaps TRBD1 (5 bases). The CDR3 runs to 13 residues. The V end lost 3 bases, the J end lost 5 bases, and 9 bases lay between the germline ends. Germline CDR1 reads KGHSH; CDR2 reads LQKENI. Written as DNA, the CDR3 is TGTGCCAGCTCACCCGTCCAGGGAGATACGCAGTATTTT. Its protein product is CASSPVQGDTQYF.

This clonotype was seen only a few times. This rearrangement joins TRBV20-1 to TRBJ2-1; 13 bases are a match to TRBD2. The V gene's germline CDR1 is DFQATT and CDR2 SNEGSKA (reference sequence). This CDR3 region has 15 residues. The V gene end was trimmed by 6 bases and the J gene end by 8 bases; junction bases not matched to a gene: 10. The CDR3 sequence is CSAGLAGVPGYEQFF. The CDR3 coding sequence is TGCAGTGCAGGACTAGCGGGGGTCCCGGGGTATGAGCAGTTCTTC.

Here the CDR3 DNA reads TGCAGTGCCCCGGGAGGGACTGAAGCTTTCTTT. Translated, it gives CSAPGGTEAFF. This chain joins TRBV20-1 and TRBJ1-1; D unresolved. The CDR3 loop spans 11 amino acids. V shed 6 bases and J shed 5 bases, with 10 bases lying between them. Germline V gives CDR1 DFQATT, CDR2 SNEGSKA (reference sequence).

This clonotype was detected a few times. The gene calls are TRBV4-1 and TRBJ2-5; D not certain. CDR1 MGHRA and CDR2 YSYEKL come from the germline V gene. V lost 0 bases and J lost 5, with 4 bases in between. The CDR3 loop spans 12 amino acids. Here the CDR3 reads CASSQDYETQYF. CDR3 nucleotides: TGCGCCAGCAGCCAAGATTATGAGACCCAGTACTTC.

The chain employs TRBV20-1 and TRBJ2-7; 7 bases line up with TRBD1. Losses at the gene ends were 1 base for V and 3 bases for J; bases not matched to a gene: 18. The CDR3 loop spans 18 amino acids. CDR1 DFQATT and CDR2 SNEGSKA come from the germline V gene (reference sequence). The CDR3 DNA reads as TGCAGTGCTAGAGCTACTCTTGTGGGACAGCAGGAGTTCTACGAGCAGTACGTC. Residues: CSARATLVGQQEFYEQYV.

This clonotype was observed many times. V gene TRBV7-2 combines with J gene TRBJ2-3, with a weak D call TRBD2 (7 bases). V lost 2 bases and J 5 bases, leaving 14 bases between the germline ends. Germline loops: CDR1 SGHTA, CDR2 FQGNSA. The CDR3 extends over 15 amino acids. CDR3 sequence: CASSLRGGEGDTQYF. The CDR3 DNA reads TGTGCCAGCAGCTTAAGGGGGGGGGAAGGAGATACGCAGTATTTT.

The V gene is TRBV5-1, the J gene TRBJ2-5; D is uncertain. There are 14 residues in the CDR3. The V and J ends lost 2 bases and 4 bases respectively, with 12 bases between them. From germline, CDR1 is SGHRS and CDR2 YFSETQ. Here the CDR3 DNA reads TGCGCCAGCAGCTTATACGAGGCAGCAGAGACCCAGTACTTC. Translating it yields CASSLYEAAETQYF.

The chain combines TRBV5-1 with TRBJ1-1; D may be TRBD1 (5 bases). Between the trimmed V and J ends, which lost 1 base and 1 base, there was a span of 11 bases. CDR3 size: 15 residues. The V gene's germline CDR1 is SGHRS and CDR2 YFSETQ. CDR3 nucleotides: TGCGCCAGCAGCTTGAGACAGCTCAAGAACACTGAAGCTTTCTTT. It specifies CASSLRQLKNTEAFF.

This clonotype was seen more than once but under ten times. CDR3 region: CASSGLADSNTGELFF. The CDR3 region has the DNA TGTGCCAGCAGTGGCCTAGCGGACTCGAACACCGGGGAGCTGTTTTTT. The chain carries TRBV25-1 and TRBJ2-2, with 7 bases aligning to TRBD2. Germline V gives CDR1 MGHDK, CDR2 SYGVNS. Trimming at V came to 4 bases and at J to 0 bases, leaving 5 bases not matched to a gene. This CDR3 has 16 residues.

This clonotype was detected only a few times. The CDR3 DNA is TGTGCCAGCAGCCCGGGAGGGACAGATAGCAATCAGCCCCAGCATTTT. Its translation: CASSPGGTDSNQPQHF. The rearrangement links TRBV5-6 to TRBJ1-5; 7 nucleotides match TRBD1. Germline-derived CDR1 and CDR2 are SGHDT and YYEEEE. CDR3 size: 16 residues. The V and J ends lost 4 bases and 0 bases, in that order; junction bases with no gene match: 7.

This clonotype was counted a few times. The chain couples TRBV20-1 to TRBJ2-3; maybe TRBD1 (6 bases). The CDR3 contains 15 residues. Trimming cost V 5 bases and J 6 bases, with 21 bases left between them. Germline V CDR1 and CDR2: DFQATT, SNEGSKA (reference sequence). The CDR3 bases are TGCAGTGCTGCTTGGGGGCAGGACGTCCGGGATACGCAGTATTTT. This codes for CSAAWGQDVRDTQYF.

The rearrangement uses TRBV5-1 and TRBJ2-5; TRBD2 is a possible D gene (5 bases). The CDR3 extends over 12 amino acids. Per the germline V gene, CDR1 is SGHRS and CDR2 is YFSETQ. The V and J ends lost 7 bases and 4 bases respectively, with 11 bases between them. The CDR3 DNA sequence: TGCGCCAGCGGTGAGGGAAGAGAGACCCAGTACTTC. Protein product: CASGEGRETQYF.